The T cell receptor (beta chain) under discussion was sequenced for a study of T cell changes during pregnancy in multiple sclerosis. TCRdb keeps only in-frame clones here, not all; method: immunoSEQ multiplex PCR. The sample has 50,000 to 70,000 clones, about nine tenths seen once. V was cut by 1 base and J by 0 bases, with 12 bases left in between. Germline-derived CDR1 and CDR2 are KGHSH and LQKENI. The CDR3 length is 16 residues. This chain links TRBV18 with TRBJ1-2, with D maybe TRBD1 (5 bases). The sequence came from a female donor with multiple sclerosis, enrolled in a pregnancy study. The input for sequencing was peripheral blood, taken in the second trimester of pregnancy. This chain's CDR3 is CASSPQGAETNYGYTF. The CDR3 coding sequence is TGTGCCAGCTCACCACAAGGGGCAGAGACTAACTATGGCTACACCTTC.